This TCR beta chain was documented in a study of shared clonotypes between healthy human individuals. Using immunoSEQ multiplex PCR, the repertoire was profiled, and TCRdb retains in-frame clones only, with some absent. This sample has millions of clones, with around nine tenths found just once. This CDR3 contains 21 residues. The ends lost 4 bases at V and 4 bases at J; junction bases unmatched: 19. Germline values: CDR1 KGHSH, CDR2 LQKENI. This clonotype originated in a man aged 18 to 35 in good health. The chain employs TRBV18 and TRBJ2-7, with 16 bases that match TRBD2. The sample consisted of naive CD4+ T cells sorted from blood. Noted subset: CD45RA+ positively selected. CDR3: CASSLRTAPGLAGGIQYEQYF. The CDR3 bases are TGTGCCAGCTCACTAAGGACAGCCCCGGGACTAGCGGGAGGGATTCAATACGAGCAGTACTTC.